The source of this T cell receptor (beta chain) is a study of blood T cells in healthy people across ages. PCR was performed a second time for roughly 7 to 11 cycles using a sample-barcoded 5' primer and a J-beta primer mix. Via MiXCR, TCRdb re-called the 5' RACE reads, giving one row per CDR3 protein. The table has some 1.4 million distinct CDR3 sequences, 42% seen once. The people who gave samples were healthy Caucasians from Russia, aged roughly 6 to 100. The receptor was derived from a woman under 30 in good health. Sequencing was done on a sample of blood.

The CDR3 reads CSAIRQGQETQYF. The CDR3 coding sequence is TGCAGTGCTATTCGACAGGGTCAAGAGACCCAGTACTTC. This chain uses TRBV20-1 with TRBJ2-5; the match to TRBD1 covers 7 bases. V gave up 4 bases and J gave up 2 bases; unmatched junction bases: 4. This CDR3 is built from 13 residues. Germline loops: CDR1 DFQATT, CDR2 SNEGSKA (reference sequence).